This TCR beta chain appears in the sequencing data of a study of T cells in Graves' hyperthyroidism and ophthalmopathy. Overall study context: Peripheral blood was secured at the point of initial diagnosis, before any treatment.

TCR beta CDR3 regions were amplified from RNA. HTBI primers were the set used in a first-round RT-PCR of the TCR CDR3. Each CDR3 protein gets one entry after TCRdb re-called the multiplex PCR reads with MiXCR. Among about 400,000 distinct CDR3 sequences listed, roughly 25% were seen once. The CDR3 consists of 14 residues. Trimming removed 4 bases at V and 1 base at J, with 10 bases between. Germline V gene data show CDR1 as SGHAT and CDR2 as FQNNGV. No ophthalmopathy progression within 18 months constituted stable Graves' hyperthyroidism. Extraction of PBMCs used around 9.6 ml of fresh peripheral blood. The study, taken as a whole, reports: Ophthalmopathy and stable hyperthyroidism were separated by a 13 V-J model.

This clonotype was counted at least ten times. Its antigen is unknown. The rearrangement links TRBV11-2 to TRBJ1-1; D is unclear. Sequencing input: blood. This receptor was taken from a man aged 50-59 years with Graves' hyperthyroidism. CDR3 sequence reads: CASSSLRTNTEAFF. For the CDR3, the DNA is TGTGCCAGCAGCTCCCTCAGGACGAACACTGAAGCTTTCTTT. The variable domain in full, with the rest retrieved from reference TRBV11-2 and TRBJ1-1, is EAGVAQSPRYKIIEKRQSVAFWCNPISGHATLYWYQQILGQGPKLLIQFQNNGVVDDSQLPKDRFSAERLKGVDSTLKIQPAKLEDSAVYLCASSSLRTNTEAFFGQGTRLTVV.